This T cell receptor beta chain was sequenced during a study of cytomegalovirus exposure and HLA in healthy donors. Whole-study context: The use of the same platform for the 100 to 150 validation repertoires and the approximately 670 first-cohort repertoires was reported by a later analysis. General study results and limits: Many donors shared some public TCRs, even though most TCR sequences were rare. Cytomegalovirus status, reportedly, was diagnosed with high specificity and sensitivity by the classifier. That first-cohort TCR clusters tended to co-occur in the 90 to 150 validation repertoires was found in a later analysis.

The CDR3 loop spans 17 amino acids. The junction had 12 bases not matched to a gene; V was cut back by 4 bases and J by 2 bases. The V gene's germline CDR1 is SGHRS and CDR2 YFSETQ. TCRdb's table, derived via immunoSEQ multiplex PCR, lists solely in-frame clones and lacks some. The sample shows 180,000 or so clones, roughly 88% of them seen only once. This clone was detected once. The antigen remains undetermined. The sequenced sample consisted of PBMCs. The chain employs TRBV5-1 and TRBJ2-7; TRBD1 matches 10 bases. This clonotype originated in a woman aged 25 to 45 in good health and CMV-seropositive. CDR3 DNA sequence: TGCGCCAGCAGCCCATCTTCAGCGGGACAGGGGACCTACGAGCAGTACTTC. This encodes CASSPSSAGQGTYEQYF.